This note documents a single T cell receptor (beta chain) sequence. The target of this receptor is not known. Per-base qualities were not stored, and no clone one base away is much larger. This record belongs to a study of T-cell reconstitution after alpha-beta-depleted transplantation in children (dated by TCRdb to about 2016). In terms of the full investigation: The study quantitatively tracked T-cell immune reconstitution after TCRalphabeta/CD19-depleted allogeneic hematopoietic cell transplantation in children using TCR repertoire profiling.

Library method: PCR. Sequenced using an Illumina HiSeq 2500. TCR libraries were prepared with molecular barcoding, using unique molecular identifiers to normalize TCRbeta repertoire quantification. TCRdb ran its own pipeline on the public reads, namely fastp trimming at Q25 and MiXCR clone calling, and kept in-frame beta chains. CDR3 protein duplicates are merged, each entry listing the most common genes and DNA. The sample records hundreds of thousands of distinct CDR3 sequences, around 17% of which are singletons. Of the sample, 1.1% falls within the top ten clones. There are 15 amino acids in the CDR3, from cysteine to phenylalanine inclusive. The read is trimmed to its CDR3 DNA, 45 bases read in frame from base 1. The germline V gene (reference sequence) yields DFQATT for CDR1 and SNEGSKA for CDR2. Trimming takes 6 bases from V and 6 bases from J, and the germline ends sit 22 bases apart.

This sequence uses TRBV20-1 and TRBJ2-3, with the D call tentatively TRBD1 or TRBD2, each fitting 6 bases. This clonotype originated in a human donor who donated a stem cell graft to a child with acute myeloid leukemia. Sequences were derived from PBMCs from the stem cell graft donor, sampled from the stem cell graft. The nucleotide sequence reads TGCAGTGCCCAATCGGGGGCTCTCATGAGGGATACGCAGTATTTT. This gives the protein CSAQSGALMRDTQYF.